This TCR beta chain was recovered during a study of T-cell reconstitution after alpha-beta-depleted transplantation in children. TCRbeta library preparation incorporated unique molecular identifiers. TCRdb reprocessed the PCR reads with MiXCR, giving one entry per CDR3 protein. The sample gives approximately 430,000 distinct CDR3 sequences, under 20% of which show up once; approximately 28% is in the top ten. Whole-study findings and limits: T-cell counts and diversity were attributed mostly to newly produced T cells one year after transplant. In patients about two months after transplant, alpha-beta T cells reportedly arose from several hundred expanded graft clones. In some patients, recipient T cells and intrathymic progenitors surviving conditioning explained high day-60 diversity.

This clonotype has only a few counts. The antigen is undetermined. The sequence derives from a boy under two years old who had a stem cell transplant for Wiskott-Aldrich syndrome, so the T cells may come from the graft donor. The sequencing used PBMCs, mostly from graft donor cells, collected 360 days after TCRalphabeta/CD19-depleted stem cell transplant.

In nucleotides, the CDR3 is TGTGCCAGCAGAGAACGGGTTTACAATGAGCAGTTCTTC. Translated, it gives CASRERVYNEQFF. This sequence joins TRBV2 and TRBJ2-1; D not certain. This CDR3 is built from 13 residues. Germline CDR1 and CDR2: SNHLY and FYNNEI. V lost 6 bases, J lost 4 bases, and 10 bases lay in between.